The source of this T cell receptor beta chain is a study of blood T cell repertoires in COVID-19. Comments on this clone: Other DNA sequences in the sample encode the same CDR3.

Repertoires were generated with immunoSEQ multiplex PCR, while TCRdb's copy carries only in-frame clones and drops some. The sample includes 280,000 or so clones, about four fifths of them seen just once. The CDR3 runs 17 residues. Per the germline V gene, CDR1 is MNHNS and CDR2 is SASEGT. V was clipped by 4 bases and J by 2 bases, with 20 bases between them. This chain links TRBV6-1 with TRBJ1-2; perhaps TRBD1 as D (6 bases). Specimen: peripheral blood. This clonotype originated in a woman between 45 and 65 years old who had recovered from COVID-19. The CDR3 coding sequence is TGTGCCAGCAGTGTAAAGCGCGGGGAGGGGGGGAACTATGGCTACACCTTC. It specifies CASSVKRGEGGNYGYTF.